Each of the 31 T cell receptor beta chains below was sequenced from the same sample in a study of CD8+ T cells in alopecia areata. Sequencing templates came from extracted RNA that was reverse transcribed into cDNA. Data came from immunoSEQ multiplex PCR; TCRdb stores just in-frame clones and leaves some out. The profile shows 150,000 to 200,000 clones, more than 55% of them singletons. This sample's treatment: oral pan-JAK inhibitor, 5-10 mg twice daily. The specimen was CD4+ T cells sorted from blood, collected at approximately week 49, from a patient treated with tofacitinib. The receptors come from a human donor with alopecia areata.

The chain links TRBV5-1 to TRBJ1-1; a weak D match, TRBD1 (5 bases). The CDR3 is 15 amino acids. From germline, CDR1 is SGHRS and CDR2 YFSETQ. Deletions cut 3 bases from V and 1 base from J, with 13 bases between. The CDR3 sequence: CASSSAGKGNTEAFF. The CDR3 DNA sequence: TGCGCCAGCAGCTCAGCAGGGAAGGGGAACACTGAAGCTTTCTTT.

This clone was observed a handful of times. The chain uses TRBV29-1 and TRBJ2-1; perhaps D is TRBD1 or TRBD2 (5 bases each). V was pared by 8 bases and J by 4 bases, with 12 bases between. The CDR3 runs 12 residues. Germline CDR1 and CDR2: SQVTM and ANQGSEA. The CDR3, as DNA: TGCAGCACCCGGGGCCGTTACAATGAGCAGTTCTTC. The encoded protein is CSTRGRYNEQFF.

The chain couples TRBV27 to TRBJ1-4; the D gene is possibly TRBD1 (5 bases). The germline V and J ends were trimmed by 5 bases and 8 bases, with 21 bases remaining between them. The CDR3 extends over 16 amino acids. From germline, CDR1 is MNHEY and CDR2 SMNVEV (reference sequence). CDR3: CASSNRKGPLGEKLFF. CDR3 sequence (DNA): TGTGCCAGCAGTAATAGAAAGGGACCCCTAGGAGAAAAACTGTTTTTT.

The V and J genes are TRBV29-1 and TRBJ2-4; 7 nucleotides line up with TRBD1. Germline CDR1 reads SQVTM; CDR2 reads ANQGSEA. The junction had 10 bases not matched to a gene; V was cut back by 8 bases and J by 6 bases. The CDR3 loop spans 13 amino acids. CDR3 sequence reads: CSSTTGALNIQYF. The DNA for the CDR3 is TGCAGCTCGACTACAGGGGCGTTAAACATTCAGTACTTC.

CDR3 sequence (DNA): TGCGCCAGCAGCCAAGAGGTCACAGGGGGCAGCGGCTACACCTTC. This gives the protein CASSQEVTGGSGYTF. V gene TRBV4-3 combines with J gene TRBJ1-2; 9 nucleotides match TRBD1. The CDR3 contains 15 residues. The V gene's germline CDR1 is LGHNA and CDR2 YSLEER. Unmatched junction bases numbered 7, after V lost 0 bases and J lost 8 bases.

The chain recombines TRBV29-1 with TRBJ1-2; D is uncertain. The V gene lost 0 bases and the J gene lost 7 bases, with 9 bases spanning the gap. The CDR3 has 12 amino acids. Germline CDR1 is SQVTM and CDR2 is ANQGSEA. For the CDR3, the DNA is TGCAGCGTTGAAGACGCGTCCTCTGGCTACACCTTC. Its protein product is CSVEDASSGYTF. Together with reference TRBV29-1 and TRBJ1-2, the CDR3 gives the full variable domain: SAVISQKPSRDICQRGTSLTIQCQVDSQVTMMFWYRQQPGQSLTLIATANQGSEATYESGFVIDKFPISRPNLTFSTLTVSNMSPEDSSIYLCSVEDASSGYTFGSGTRLTVV.

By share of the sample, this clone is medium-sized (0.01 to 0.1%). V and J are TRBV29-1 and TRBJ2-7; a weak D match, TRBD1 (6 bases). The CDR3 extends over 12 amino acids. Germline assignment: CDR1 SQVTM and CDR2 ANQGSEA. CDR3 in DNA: TGCACTCCCCGGGACAAGTTGAGGGAGCAGTACTTC. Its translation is CTPRDKLREQYF.

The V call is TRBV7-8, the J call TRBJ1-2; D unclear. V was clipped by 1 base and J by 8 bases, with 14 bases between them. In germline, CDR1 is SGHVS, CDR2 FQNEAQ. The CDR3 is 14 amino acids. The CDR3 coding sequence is TGTGCCAGCAGCTTAGACCCCACACTTCGGGGCTACACCTTC. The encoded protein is CASSLDPTLRGYTF.

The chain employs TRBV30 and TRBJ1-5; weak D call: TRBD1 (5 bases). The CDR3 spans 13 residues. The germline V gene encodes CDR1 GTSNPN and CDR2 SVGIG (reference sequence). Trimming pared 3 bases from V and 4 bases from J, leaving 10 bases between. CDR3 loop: CAWSDGGNQPQHF. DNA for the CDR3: TGTGCCTGGAGCGACGGGGGGAATCAGCCCCAGCATTTT.

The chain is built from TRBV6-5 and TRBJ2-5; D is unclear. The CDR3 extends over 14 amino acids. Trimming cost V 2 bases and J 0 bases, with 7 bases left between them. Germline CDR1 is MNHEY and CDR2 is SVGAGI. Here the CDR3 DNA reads TGTGCCAGCAGTTACACCAGAGACCAAGAGACCCAGTACTTC. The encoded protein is CASSYTRDQETQYF.

CDR3 nucleotide sequence: TGTGCCAGCTCTCTACAGGGGGTGGATACGCAGTATTTT. Its protein product is CASSLQGVDTQYF. The chain is built from TRBV18 and TRBJ2-3; TRBD1 agrees at 8 bases. Trimming cost V 6 bases and J 6 bases; bases outside gene matches: 5. From germline, CDR1 is KGHSH and CDR2 LQKENI. The CDR3 covers 13 residues.

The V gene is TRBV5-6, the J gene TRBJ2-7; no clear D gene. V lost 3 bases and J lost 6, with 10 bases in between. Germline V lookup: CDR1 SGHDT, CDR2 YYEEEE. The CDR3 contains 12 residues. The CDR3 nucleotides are TGTGCCAGCAGCTGGATAGACGGCGAGCAGTACTTC. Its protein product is CASSWIDGEQYF.

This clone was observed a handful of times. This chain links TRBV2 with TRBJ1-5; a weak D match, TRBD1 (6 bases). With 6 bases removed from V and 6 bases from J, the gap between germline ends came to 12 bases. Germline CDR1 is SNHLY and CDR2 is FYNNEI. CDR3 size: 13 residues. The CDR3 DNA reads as TGTGCCAGCAGATCCAGGGGTGGTCAGCCCCAGCATTTT. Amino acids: CASRSRGGQPQHF.

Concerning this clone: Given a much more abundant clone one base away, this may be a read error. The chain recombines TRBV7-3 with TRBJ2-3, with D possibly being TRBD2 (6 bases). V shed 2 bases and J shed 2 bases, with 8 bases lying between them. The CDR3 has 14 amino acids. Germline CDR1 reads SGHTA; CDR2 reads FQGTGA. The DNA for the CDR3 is TGTGCCAGCAGCTTAGGGGGGATCACAGATACGCAGTATTTT. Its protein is CASSLGGITDTQYF.

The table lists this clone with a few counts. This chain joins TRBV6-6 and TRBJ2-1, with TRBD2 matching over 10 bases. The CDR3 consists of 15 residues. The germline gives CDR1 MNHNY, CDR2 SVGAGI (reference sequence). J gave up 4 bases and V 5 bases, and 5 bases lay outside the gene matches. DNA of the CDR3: TGTGCCAGCAGTGCAAGCGGGGGGGGGTACAATGAGCAGTTCTTC. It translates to CASSASGGGYNEQFF.

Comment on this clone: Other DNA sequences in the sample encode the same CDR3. CDR3 DNA sequence: TGCAGCGTTGTTAGCTCTGGGGCCAACGTCCTGACTTTC. It encodes CSVVSSGANVLTF. The chain uses TRBV29-1 and TRBJ2-6, with D unclear. V was shortened by 4 bases and J by 0 bases, with 4 bases between the two germline ends. Germline values: CDR1 SQVTM, CDR2 ANQGSEA. CDR3 length equals 13 residues.

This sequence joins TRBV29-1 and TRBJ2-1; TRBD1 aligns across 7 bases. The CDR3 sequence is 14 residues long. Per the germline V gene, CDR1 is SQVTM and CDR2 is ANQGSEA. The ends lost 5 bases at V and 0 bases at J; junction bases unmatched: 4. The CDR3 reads CSVTGESSYNEQFF. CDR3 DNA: TGCAGCGTTACAGGGGAGAGCTCCTACAATGAGCAGTTCTTC.

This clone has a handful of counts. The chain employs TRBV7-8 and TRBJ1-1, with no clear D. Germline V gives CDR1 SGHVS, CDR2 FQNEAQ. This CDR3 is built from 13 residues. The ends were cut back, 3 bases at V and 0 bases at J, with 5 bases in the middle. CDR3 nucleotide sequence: TGTGCCAGCAGCTTTCAAATGAACACTGAAGCTTTCTTT. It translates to CASSFQMNTEAFF.

CDR3 sequence reads: CATSRDQVGVGEQFF. The DNA for the CDR3 is TGTGCCACCAGCAGAGATCAAGTAGGGGTAGGTGAGCAGTTCTTC. The V and J genes are TRBV15 and TRBJ2-1; D might be TRBD1 (5 bases). The length of the CDR3 is 15 residues. The germline CDR1 and CDR2 sequences are LNHNV and YYDKDF (reference sequence). V lost 0 bases, J lost 9 bases, and 15 bases lay in between.

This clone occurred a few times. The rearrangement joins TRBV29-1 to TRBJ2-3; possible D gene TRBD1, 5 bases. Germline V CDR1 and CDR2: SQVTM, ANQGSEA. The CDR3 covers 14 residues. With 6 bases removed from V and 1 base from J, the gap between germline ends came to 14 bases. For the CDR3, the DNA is TGCAGCGTGACGCCAGGGTATGGCACAGATACGCAGTATTTT. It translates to CSVTPGYGTDTQYF.

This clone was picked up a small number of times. The CDR3 region is CASSLGNSFQEQFF. CDR3 nucleotides: TGTGCCAGCAGCTTAGGAAATAGCTTCCAAGAGCAGTTCTTC. The chain is built from TRBV13 and TRBJ2-1, with D unresolved. Germline assignment: CDR1 PRHDT and CDR2 FYEKMQ (reference sequence). The V gene lost 0 bases and the J gene lost 10 bases, with 13 bases spanning the gap. The CDR3 covers 14 residues.

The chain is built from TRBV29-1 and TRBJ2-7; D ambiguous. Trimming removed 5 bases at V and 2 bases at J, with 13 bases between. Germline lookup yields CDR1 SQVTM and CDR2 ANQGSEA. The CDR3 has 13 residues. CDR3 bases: TGCAGCGTTAAGGGTCGGCAAACCTACGAGCAGTACTTC. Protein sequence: CSVKGRQTYEQYF.

The CDR3 DNA reads as TGCAGTGCCCGTGACAGGGGGCGCGAGTACTTC. It is translated as CSARDRGREYF. The chain joins TRBV20-1 to TRBJ2-7; TRBD1 agrees at 10 bases. Germline V CDR1 and CDR2: DFQATT, SNEGSKA (reference sequence). The CDR3 covers 11 residues. V was pared by 6 bases and J by 11 bases, with 7 bases of the junction left unmatched.

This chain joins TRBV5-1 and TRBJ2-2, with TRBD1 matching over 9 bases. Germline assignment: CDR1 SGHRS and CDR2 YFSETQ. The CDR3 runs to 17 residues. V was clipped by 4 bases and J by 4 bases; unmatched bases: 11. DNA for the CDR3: TGCGCCAGCAGCCCGGACAGGGGATCGGTTGGCACCGGGGAGCTGTTTTTT. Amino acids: CASSPDRGSVGTGELFF. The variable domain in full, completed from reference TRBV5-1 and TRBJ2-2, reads KAGVTQTPRYLIKTRGQQVTLSCSPISGHRSVSWYQQTPGQGLQFLFEYFSETQRNKGNFPGRFSGRQFSNSRSEMNVSTLELGDSALYLCASSPDRGSVGTGELFFGEGSRLTVL.

The CDR3 region is CSVASPGLAVADTQYF. The CDR3 DNA follows: TGCAGCGTAGCTTCTCCGGGACTAGCGGTAGCAGATACGCAGTATTTT. V usage is TRBV29-1 and J usage is TRBJ2-3; 11 nucleotides line up with TRBD2. Losses at the gene ends were 6 bases for V and 4 bases for J; bases not matched to a gene: 12. CDR1 and CDR2 from the germline V gene are SQVTM and ANQGSEA. This CDR3 region has 16 residues.

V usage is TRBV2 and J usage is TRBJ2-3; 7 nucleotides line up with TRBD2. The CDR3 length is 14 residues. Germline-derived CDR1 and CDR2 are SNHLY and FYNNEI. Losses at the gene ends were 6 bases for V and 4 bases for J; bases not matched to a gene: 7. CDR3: CASRELAPADTQYF. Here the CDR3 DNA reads TGTGCCAGCAGGGAACTAGCGCCGGCAGATACGCAGTATTTT.

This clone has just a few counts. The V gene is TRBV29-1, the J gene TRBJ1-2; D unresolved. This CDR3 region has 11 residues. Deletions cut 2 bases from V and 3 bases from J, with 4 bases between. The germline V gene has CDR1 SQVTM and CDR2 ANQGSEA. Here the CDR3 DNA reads TGCAGCGTTGAACCGGACTATGGCTACACCTTC. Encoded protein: CSVEPDYGYTF.

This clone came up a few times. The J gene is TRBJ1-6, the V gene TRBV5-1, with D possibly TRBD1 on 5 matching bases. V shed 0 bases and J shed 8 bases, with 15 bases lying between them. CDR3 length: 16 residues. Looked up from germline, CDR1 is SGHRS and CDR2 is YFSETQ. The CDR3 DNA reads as TGCGCCAGCAGCTTGGGAGGCACGCAGGGATATTCACCCCTCCACTTT. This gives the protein CASSLGGTQGYSPLHF.

This CDR3 is CASSSAGGSGGYTF. CDR3 coding DNA: TGTGCCAGCAGCTCGGCAGGGGGCTCAGGGGGCTACACCTTC. The genes are TRBV11-1 and TRBJ1-2, with 8 bases matching TRBD1. V gave up 4 bases and J gave up 8 bases; unmatched junction bases: 9. This CDR3 comprises 14 residues. The germline gives CDR1 SGHAT, CDR2 FQDESV (reference sequence).

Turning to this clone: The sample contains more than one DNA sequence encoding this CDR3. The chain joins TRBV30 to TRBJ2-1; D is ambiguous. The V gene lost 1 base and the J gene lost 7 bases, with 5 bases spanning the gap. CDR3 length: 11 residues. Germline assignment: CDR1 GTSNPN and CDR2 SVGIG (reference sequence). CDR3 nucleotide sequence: TGTGCCTGGAGTGGCTTGAATGAGCAGTTCTTC. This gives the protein CAWSGLNEQFF.

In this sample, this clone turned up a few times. The CDR3 region is CSASVLLQLHYEQYF. DNA for the CDR3: TGCAGCGCCTCGGTCCTTCTTCAGCTACATTACGAGCAGTACTTC. V gene TRBV29-1 combines with J gene TRBJ2-7; D is unresolved. V shed 7 bases and J shed 4 bases, with 23 bases lying between them. CDR1 is SQVTM, CDR2 ANQGSEA, per germline. This CDR3 spans 15 amino acids.